Listed below are T cell receptor beta chains from one sample, sequenced in a study of long-term antiretroviral therapy in people with HIV. Some clones are missing from TCRdb's copy, which holds only in-frame ones; the method was immunoSEQ multiplex PCR. The data contain some 28,000 clones, roughly 90% of them singletons. The sequences come from unsorted PBMCs, collected 5 to 5.5 years after starting antiretroviral therapy. These TCRs come from a woman in her forties with HIV. CDR3s include the opening cysteine and the closing phenylalanine or tryptophan. D genes are given only for firm matches. Expanded clones are given a class, and other clones once, few, many or no size at all.

TRBD1,TRBJ2-1,TRBV4-2,-,TGTGCCAGCAGCCAAGATCGGGACAGGGGGCACAATGAGCAGTTCTTC,CASSQDRDRGHNEQFF
TRBD2,TRBJ2-2,TRBV7-2,-,TGTGCCAGCAGCCCTTCCCGACTAGCGGGAAGGACCGGGGAGCTGTTTTTT,CASSPSRLAGRTGELFF
-,TRBJ1-1,TRBV9,-,TGTGCCAGCAGCGTAGGGGATGGCACTGAAGCTTTCTTT,CASSVGDGTEAFF
TRBD1,TRBJ1-6,TRBV4-3,-,TGCGCCAGCAGCCAAGGTAGGGGGCCCGATTCACCCCTCCACTTT,CASSQGRGPDSPLHF
-,TRBJ2-7,TRBV28,-,TGTGCCAGCACCCGAAGTAGTTACGAGCAGTACTTC,CASTRSSYEQYF
-,TRBJ2-1,TRBV11-3,-,TGTGCCAGCAGTCCACAGGCTCTATCCTACAATGAGCAGTTCTTC,CASSPQALSYNEQFF
-,TRBJ2-1,TRBV7-6,-,TGTGCCAGCAGCCCCAGAGGCCTCTACAATGAGCAGTTCTTC,CASSPRGLYNEQFF
TRBD2,TRBJ2-1,TRBV5-8,-,TGTGCCAGCAGCCCACTAGCGGCCGTCTACAATGAGCAGTTCTTC,CASSPLAAVYNEQFF
-,TRBJ2-7,TRBV11-3,-,TGTGCCAGCAGCCTACCTCCCGCCTACGAGCAGTACTTC,CASSLPPAYEQYF
-,TRBJ2-2,TRBV11-2,-,TGTGCCAGCAGCTTCTCGGGTGGGCCTCTGAACACCGGGGAGCTGTTTTTT,CASSFSGGPLNTGELFF
TRBD2,TRBJ2-7,TRBV5-6,-,TGTGCCAGCAGCTTGGTAGCGGGCCGCTCCTACGAGCAGTACTTC,CASSLVAGRSYEQYF
TRBD1,TRBJ1-2,TRBV2,once,TGTGCCAGCAGGCGTACAGGGGGAGCTAACTATGGCTACACCTTC,CASRRTGGANYGYTF
TRBD2,TRBJ2-3,TRBV9,-,TGTGCCAGCAGCGTTCTAAGCGGGGGGGTGGCCACAGATACGCAGTATTTT,CASSVLSGGVATDTQYF
-,TRBJ2-2,TRBV19,once,TGTGCCAGTAGTAGGGTAGGGTATCCCGGGGAGCTGTTTTTT,CASSRVGYPGELFF
TRBD2,TRBJ2-7,TRBV11-3,-,TGTGCCAGCAGCTTCCCTCCCGGGGGGGGAACGGACGAGCAGTACTTC,CASSFPPGGGTDEQYF
-,TRBJ1-3,TRBV5-1,-,TGCGCCAGCAGCCCACAGGAGGCCGGAAACACCATATATTTT,CASSPQEAGNTIYF
TRBD1,TRBJ1-4,TRBV4-1,-,TGCGCCAGCAGCCAATTCGCGACAGGGACGGGTGAAAAACTGTTTTTT,CASSQFATGTGEKLFF
-,TRBJ1-5,TRBV19,-,TGTGCCAGTGGGGGTCGGGGGGAGAGCAATCAGCCCCAGCATTTT,CASGGRGESNQPQHF
-,TRBJ2-2,TRBV6-6,-,TGTGCCAGCAGTTACCACACCGGGGAGCTGTTTTTT,CASSYHTGELFF
-,TRBJ2-7,TRBV13,-,TGTGCCAGCAGCTTCAGCCACGAGCAGTACTTC,CASSFSHEQYF
-,TRBJ1-2,TRBV27,few,TGTGCCAGCAGTATCAGGGGTGCTAACTATGGCTACACCTTC,CASSIRGANYGYTF
TRBD1,TRBJ1-6,TRBV5-6,-,TGTGCCAGCAGCTTCCGGACAGGGGGCGGTGATTCACCCCTCCACTTT,CASSFRTGGGDSPLHF
-,TRBJ1-1,TRBV6-6,-,TGTGCCAGCAGTTACTGGGGGGCGATGAACACTGAAGCTTTCTTT,CASSYWGAMNTEAFF
-,TRBJ2-6,TRBV14,-,TGTGCCAGCAGCCATAAGGGTTCTGGGGCCAACGTCCTGACTTTC,CASSHKGSGANVLTF
-,TRBJ1-1,TRBV4-1,-,TGCGCCAGCAGCCACGAGAGGAACACTGAAGCTTTCTTT,CASSHERNTEAFF
-,TRBJ2-2,TRBV7-6,-,TGTGCCAGCAGCTCAACGACAACCGCGAACACCGGGGAGCTGTTTTTT,CASSSTTTANTGELFF
TRBD2,TRBJ2-1,TRBV7-9,-,TGTGCCAGCAGCTTAGGGACTAGCGGGGGGGCCTTTTATGAGCAGTTCTTC,CASSLGTSGGAFYEQFF
TRBD2,TRBJ2-7,TRBV4-2,-,TGTGCCAGCAGCCAAGCGCTAGCGGGATCCCACGAGCAGTACTTC,CASSQALAGSHEQYF
TRBD1,TRBJ2-7,TRBV5-5,-,TGTGCCAGCAGCATTGGACAGGCCGGCGAGCAGTACTTC,CASSIGQAGEQYF
TRBD2,TRBJ2-3,TRBV9,-,TGTGCCAGCAGCGTAACTAGCGGGGGACCAGATACGCAGTATTTT,CASSVTSGGPDTQYF
TRBD1,TRBJ1-1,TRBV5-4,-,TGTGCCAGCAGCTCACCTGTAGGGACAGGCAAGACTGAAGCTTTCTTT,CASSSPVGTGKTEAFF
TRBD2,TRBJ2-5,TRBV6-6,-,TGTGCCAGCAGCGTAGCGGGGAGTCGGACCCAGTACTTC,CASSVAGSRTQYF
-,TRBJ2-2,TRBV5-5,-,TGTGCCAGCAGCATACGGGTAGGCGGGGAGCTGTTTTTT,CASSIRVGGELFF
-,TRBJ2-7,TRBV13,few,TGTGCCAGCAGCTCGGACTACAACGAGCAGTACTTC,CASSSDYNEQYF
-,TRBJ2-7,TRBV5-1,-,TGCGCCAGCAGCTTGTACGGGGACACTTACGAGCAGTACTTC,CASSLYGDTYEQYF
-,TRBJ1-2,TRBV7-8,-,TGTGCCAGCAGCTTAGTGGCAGGGGACGTGGGCTATGGCTACACCTTC,CASSLVAGDVGYGYTF
-,TRBJ2-2,TRBV6-1,-,TGTGCCAGCAGTTTCGGGGAGCTGTTTTTT,CASSFGELFF
TRBD1,TRBJ1-5,TRBV19,-,TGTGCCAGTAGTATACGACAGGGGAGGGATGGCAATCAGCCCCAGCATTTT,CASSIRQGRDGNQPQHF
-,TRBJ1-1,TRBV10-1,-,TGCGCCAGCAGTGAGATGAGAAACACTGAAGCTTTCTTT,CASSEMRNTEAFF
-,TRBJ1-1,TRBV5-5,-,TGTGCCAGCAGTACAGGGACCGGGGCTTTCTTT,CASSTGTGAFF
TRBD2,TRBJ2-7,TRBV7-2,-,TGTGCCAGCAGCTCCGCCCGGGGGGACCACGAGCAGTACTTC,CASSSARGDHEQYF
TRBD2,TRBJ2-7,TRBV19,-,TGTGCCAGTAGTAAACGGGAGGGCCTCTACGAGCAGTACTTC,CASSKREGLYEQYF
-,TRBJ1-1,TRBV4-1,-,TGCGCCAGCAGCCAAGATGGGGGAACCCTGAACACTGAAGCTTTCTTT,CASSQDGGTLNTEAFF
-,TRBJ1-5,TRBV19,-,TGTGCCAGTAGCCAGTATAGCAATCAGCCCCAGCATTTT,CASSQYSNQPQHF
-,TRBJ1-1,TRBV6-4,-,TGTGCCAGCAGTGCGGGGGGGGTGAACACTGAAGCTTTCTTT,CASSAGGVNTEAFF
TRBD1,TRBJ2-7,TRBV19,-,TGTGCCAGTAGCGCGGACAGGGGGCCTCAGGAGCAGTACTTC,CASSADRGPQEQYF
-,TRBJ2-7,TRBV21-1,-,TGTGCCGGTAAGAAGGGGGCGGGGGGCAAAAGCTCCTACGAGCAGTACTTC,CAGKKGAGGKSSYEQYF
-,TRBJ2-2,TRBV29-1,-,TGCAGCGCCCTGGGGGGCGGGGGACGGAACACCGGGGAGCTGTTTTTT,CSALGGGGRNTGELFF
TRBD1,TRBJ1-3,TRBV19,once,TGTGCCAGTAGTGGACAGGGTGAGGGTGGAAACACCATATATTTT,CASSGQGEGGNTIYF
TRBD2,TRBJ2-1,TRBV10-2,once,TGCGCCAGCAGTGAGGCGGGGGGGCTTTCGAATGAGCAGTTCTTC,CASSEAGGLSNEQFF
-,TRBJ1-1,TRBV5-6,-,TGTGCCAGCAGCTTGAGGTTCGCTGAAGCTTTCTTT,CASSLRFAEAFF
TRBD2,TRBJ2-7,TRBV27,-,TGTGCCAGCAGTTTTCTAGCGGGAGGCTACGAGCAGTACTTC,CASSFLAGGYEQYF
-,TRBJ2-2,TRBV5-5,-,TGTGCCAGCAGCAGGGACACTGGGCCCACTGGGGAGCTGTTTTTT,CASSRDTGPTGELFF